This T cell receptor beta chain was sequenced in a study of T cells in Graves' hyperthyroidism and ophthalmopathy. Amplified TCR beta CDR3 regions derived from RNA transcripts. HTBI primers were employed in a first-round RT-PCR of the TCR CDR3. TCRdb redid the calling of the multiplex PCR reads with MiXCR, one entry per CDR3 protein. The sample lists over 550,000 distinct CDR3 sequences, roughly a sixth occurring once. Stability of Graves' hyperthyroidism was defined as absent ophthalmopathy progression within 18 months. This clonotype was obtained from a woman aged 18 to 35 with Graves' hyperthyroidism. Sequenced: blood.

This CDR3 reads CSVDITGGPESYNEQFF. The CDR3 nucleotides read TGCAGCGTTGACATAACAGGGGGCCCGGAATCCTACAATGAGCAGTTCTTC. The chain couples TRBV29-1 to TRBJ2-1; 9 bases map to TRBD1. This CDR3 spans 17 amino acids. The ends lost 3 bases at V and 1 base at J; junction bases unmatched: 10. CDR1 is SQVTM, CDR2 ANQGSEA, per germline.